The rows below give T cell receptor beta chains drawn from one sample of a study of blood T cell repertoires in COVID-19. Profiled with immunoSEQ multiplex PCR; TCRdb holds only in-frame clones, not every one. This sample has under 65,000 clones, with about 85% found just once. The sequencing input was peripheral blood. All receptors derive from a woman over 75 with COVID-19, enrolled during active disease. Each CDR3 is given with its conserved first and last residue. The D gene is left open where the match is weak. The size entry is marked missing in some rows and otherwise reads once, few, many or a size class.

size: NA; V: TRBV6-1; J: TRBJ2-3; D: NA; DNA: TGTGCCAGCAGTGAATCGACAGCTAGCACAGATACGCAGTATTTT; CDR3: CASSESTASTDTQYF
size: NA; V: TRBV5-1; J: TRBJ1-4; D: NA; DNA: TGCGCCAGCAGCTTGACGGGGAGTCCTAATGAAAAACTGTTTTTT; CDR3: CASSLTGSPNEKLFF
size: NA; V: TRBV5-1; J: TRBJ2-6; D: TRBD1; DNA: TGCGCCAGCAGCTTAAGACAGGGCTCTGGGGCCAACGTCCTGACTTTC; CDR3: CASSLRQGSGANVLTF
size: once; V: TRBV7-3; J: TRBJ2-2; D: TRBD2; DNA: TGTGCCAGCAGCCAACTTGGGACTAGCGGGGGCCGGAACACCGGGGAGCTGTTTTTT; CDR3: CASSQLGTSGGRNTGELFF
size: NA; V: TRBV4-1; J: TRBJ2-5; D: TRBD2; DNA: TGCGCCAGCAGCCAAGATATAATAGCGGGAGGGGGGACCCAGTACTTC; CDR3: CASSQDIIAGGGTQYF
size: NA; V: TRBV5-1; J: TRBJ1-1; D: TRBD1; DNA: TGCGCCAGCAGCTTGGTGGGGACAGGGGCGAAGAACACTGAAGCTTTCTTT; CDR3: CASSLVGTGAKNTEAFF
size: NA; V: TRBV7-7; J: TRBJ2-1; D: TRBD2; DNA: TGTGCCAGCAGCTTAGGACCCGGGACTACGAATGAGCAGTTCTTC; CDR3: CASSLGPGTTNEQFF
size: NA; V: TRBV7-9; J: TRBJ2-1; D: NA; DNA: TGTGCCAGCAGCTTTGAACGAGCGGAGCAGTTCTTC; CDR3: CASSFERAEQFF
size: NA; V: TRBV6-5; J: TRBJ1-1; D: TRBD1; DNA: TGTGCCAGCAGTTACCGTTCGACAGGGGTGACTGAAGCTTTCTTT; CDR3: CASSYRSTGVTEAFF
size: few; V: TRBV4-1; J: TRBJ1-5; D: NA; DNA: TGCGCCAGCAGCCAAGATCCGGGGATTAGTCAGCCCCAGCATTTT; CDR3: CASSQDPGISQPQHF
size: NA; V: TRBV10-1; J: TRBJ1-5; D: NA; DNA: TGCGCCAGCAGTGGGGACTGTTTTTATAGCAATCAGCCCCAGCATTTT; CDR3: CASSGDCFYSNQPQHF
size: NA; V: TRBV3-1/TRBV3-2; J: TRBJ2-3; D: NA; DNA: TGTGCCAGCAGCCAACCAAGCACAGATACGCAGTATTTT; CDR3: CASSQPSTDTQYF
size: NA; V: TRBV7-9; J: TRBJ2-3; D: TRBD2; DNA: TGTGCCAGCAGCCCGGGACTAGCGGGGGACACAGATACGCAGTATTTT; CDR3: CASSPGLAGDTDTQYF
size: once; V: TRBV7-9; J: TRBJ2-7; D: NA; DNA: TGTGCCAGCAGCTTAGAACCGGTCGAGCAGTACTTC; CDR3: CASSLEPVEQYF
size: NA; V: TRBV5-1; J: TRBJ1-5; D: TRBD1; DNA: TGCGCCAGCAGCGAGGGACAGGTGTCCGATCAGCCCCAGCATTTT; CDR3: CASSEGQVSDQPQHF
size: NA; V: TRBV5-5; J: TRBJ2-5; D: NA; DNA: TGTGCCAGCAGCTTACCGCCCGGGGGGCTAGAGACCCAGTACTTC; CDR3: CASSLPPGGLETQYF
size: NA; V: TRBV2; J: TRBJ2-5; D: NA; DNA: TGTGCCGGTGCTCTAGGGAGGGGGACGTACCAAGAGACCCAGTACTTC; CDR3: CAGALGRGTYQETQYF
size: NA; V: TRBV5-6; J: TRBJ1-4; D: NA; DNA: TGTGCCAGCAGCTTGGTACAGGATCAGGGAACTAATGAAAAACTGTTTTTT; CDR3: CASSLVQDQGTNEKLFF
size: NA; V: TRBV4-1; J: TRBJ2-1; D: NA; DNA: TGCGCCAGCAGCCAAGATACAGGTAACAATGAGCAGTTCTTC; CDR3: CASSQDTGNNEQFF
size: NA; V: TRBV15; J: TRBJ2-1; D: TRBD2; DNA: TGTGCCACCAGCAGAGATCGGGTAGCGGGGGGTTACAATGAGCAGTTCTTC; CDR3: CATSRDRVAGGYNEQFF
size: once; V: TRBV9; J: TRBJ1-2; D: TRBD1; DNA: TGTGCCAGCAGCCCCCGAGGACAGGTGGGATTCGGAGGCTACACCTTC; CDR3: CASSPRGQVGFGGYTF
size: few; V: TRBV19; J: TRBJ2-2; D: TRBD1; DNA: TGTGCCAGTAGTCCCGACAGGGGGCGTAACGGGGAGCTGTTTTTT; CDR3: CASSPDRGRNGELFF
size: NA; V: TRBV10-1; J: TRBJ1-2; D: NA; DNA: TGCGCCAGCAGTGAATCCGGGGGTTATGGCTACACCTTC; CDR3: CASSESGGYGYTF
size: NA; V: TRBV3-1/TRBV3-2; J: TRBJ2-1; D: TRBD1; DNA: TGTGCCAGCAGCCAGGTAAAGCGGACAGGGCTGTTCTTC; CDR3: CASSQVKRTGLFF
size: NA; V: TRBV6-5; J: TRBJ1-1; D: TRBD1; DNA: TGTGCCAGCAGTTATGGGACAGGGAAGACCACTGAAGCTTTCTTT; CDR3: CASSYGTGKTTEAFF
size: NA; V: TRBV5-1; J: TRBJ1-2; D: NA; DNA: TGCGCCAGCAGCCGCGACCTTGGAGGCGTCCTATTCTATGGCTACACCTTC; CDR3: CASSRDLGGVLFYGYTF
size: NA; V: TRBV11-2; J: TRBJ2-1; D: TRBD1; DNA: TGTGCCAGCAGCTTAGGGTCTAGGACAGGGGTCAATGAGCAGTTCTTC; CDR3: CASSLGSRTGVNEQFF
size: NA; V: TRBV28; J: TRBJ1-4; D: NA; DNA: TGTGCCAGCAGTCATCTAGAAAAACTGTTTTTT; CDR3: CASSHLEKLFF
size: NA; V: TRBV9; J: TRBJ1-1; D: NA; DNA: TGTGCCAGCAGCGCCGGACAGAAAAACACTGAAGCTTTCTTT; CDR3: CASSAGQKNTEAFF
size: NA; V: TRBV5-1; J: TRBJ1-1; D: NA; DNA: TGCGCCAGCAGCCCTGAGCGGGGGCGTGAAGCTTTCTTT; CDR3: CASSPERGREAFF
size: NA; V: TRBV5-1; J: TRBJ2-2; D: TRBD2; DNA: TGCGCCAGCAGCAGTAGCGGGGGGCGTGTCGGGGAGCTGTTTTTT; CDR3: CASSSSGGRVGELFF
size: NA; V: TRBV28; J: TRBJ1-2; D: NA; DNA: TGTGCCAGCAGCCCTATTGCCGGCTATGGCTACACCTTC; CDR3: CASSPIAGYGYTF
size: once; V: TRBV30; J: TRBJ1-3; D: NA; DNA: TGTGCCTGGAGGGGGCCGCTCAGCTCTGGAAACACCATATATTTT; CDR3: CAWRGPLSSGNTIYF
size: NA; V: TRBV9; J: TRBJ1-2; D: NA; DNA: TGTGCCAGCAGCGGATGGGGCAGAAGGGGTCATGGCTACACCTTC; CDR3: CASSGWGRRGHGYTF
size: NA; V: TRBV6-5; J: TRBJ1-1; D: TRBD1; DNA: TGTGCCAGCAGTCAACCAGGACAGGGGAACACTGAAGCTTTCTTT; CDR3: CASSQPGQGNTEAFF
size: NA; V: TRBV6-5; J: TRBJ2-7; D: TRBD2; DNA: TGTGCCAGCAGTCGGACTAGCGGGAACTACGAGCAGTACTTC; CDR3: CASSRTSGNYEQYF
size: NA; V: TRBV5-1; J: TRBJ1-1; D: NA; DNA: TGCGCCAGCAGCTTCCCGGGGGGACAGAACACTGAAGCTTTCTTT; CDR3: CASSFPGGQNTEAFF
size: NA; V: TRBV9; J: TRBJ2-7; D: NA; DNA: TGTGCCAGCAGCGTAGGGAAAGGCGGGGCCTACGAGCAGTACTTC; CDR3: CASSVGKGGAYEQYF
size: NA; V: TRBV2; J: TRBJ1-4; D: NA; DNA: TGTGCCAGCAGTGTCCAGGGAGGAGAAAAACTGTTTTTT; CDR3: CASSVQGGEKLFF
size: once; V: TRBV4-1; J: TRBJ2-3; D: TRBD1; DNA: TGCGCCAGCAGCCAAGTTCTCGGGCCAGGGGGACCAGATACGCAGTATTTT; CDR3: CASSQVLGPGGPDTQYF
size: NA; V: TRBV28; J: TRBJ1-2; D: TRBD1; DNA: TGTGCCAGCAGTTTCCCCCCGGGACAGGGAAAAGCTAACTATGGCTACACCTTC; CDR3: CASSFPPGQGKANYGYTF
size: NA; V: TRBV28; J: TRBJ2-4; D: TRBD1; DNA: TGTGCCAGCAGGTCCCTGGGGACAGGGGGCCAAAACATTCAGTACTTC; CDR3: CASRSLGTGGQNIQYF
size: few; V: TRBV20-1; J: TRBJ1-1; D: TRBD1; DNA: TGCAGTGCAGCAACAGGGGTTAGGGCTTTCTTT; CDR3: CSAATGVRAFF
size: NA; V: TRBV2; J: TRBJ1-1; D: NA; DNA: TGTGCCAGCAGGTCACGGGGTGTACCCATGAACACTGAAGCTTTCTTT; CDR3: CASRSRGVPMNTEAFF
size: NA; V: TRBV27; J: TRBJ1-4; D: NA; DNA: TGTGCCAGCAGTCCGTGGACAGCGACAGATGGTGAAAAACTGTTTTTT; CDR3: CASSPWTATDGEKLFF